The 17 T cell receptor beta chains presented below share a single source sample, sequenced in a study of glioma-infiltrating T cells listed by TCRdb under 2016. For sequencing, an Illumina MiSeq was employed. The iRepertoire nested amplicon-rescue multiplex PCR (arm-PCR) platform was used to amplify TCR alpha and beta CDR3 regions from RNA. Through fastp at Q25 and MiXCR, TCRdb rebuilt clones from the public reads, retaining in-frame beta chains. CDR3 protein sequences are deduplicated, and each keeps its most common genes and DNA. In this sample the table shows some 5,800 distinct CDR3 sequences, 28% of which occur a single time. The biggest ten clones account for less than 15% of the sample. Material for sequencing was glioma tissue, nonneoplastic brain tissue, or PBMCs (not recorded which). The origin of the receptors is a human donor with low-grade glioma or glioblastoma, undergoing nonglioma brain surgery, or in good health (not recorded which).

As regards this clonotype: A junction boundary mismatches the germline segment, possibly from a read error. V gene TRBV18 combines with J gene TRBJ1-5; 10 bases match TRBD1. From germline, CDR1 is KGHSH and CDR2 LQKENI. The CDR3 is 15 residues long. The CDR3 DNA reads as TGTGACAGCTCACCAGAGACAGGGGGCAACCAGCCCCAGAATTTT. This translates into CDSSPETGGNQPQNF.

About this clonotype: The conserved phenylalanine or tryptophan is not found at the CDR3 terminus, so this likely reflects a read error. This rearrangement joins TRBV29-1 to TRBJ2-1, with 14 bases matching TRBD2. Germline loops: CDR1 SQVTM, CDR2 ANQGSEA. The CDR3 is 13 residues long. This CDR3 is CRCGTSGRNEQFI. The CDR3 nucleotides are TGCAGATGCGGGACTAGCGGGAGAAATGAGCAGTTCATC.

A remark on this clonotype: Without the conserved terminal phenylalanine or tryptophan, this CDR3 likely stems from a read error. The limits of the CDR3 on the DNA are not certain, so only TCRdb's listed CDR3 is given. V gene TRBV20-1 combines with J gene TRBJ1-2; TRBD1 reflects the table's D call only, with no check against the DNA. The CDR3 is made up of 16 amino acids, end residues included. Germline V lookup: CDR1 DFQATT, CDR2 SNEGSKA (reference sequence). CDR3 in amino acids: CSARDALRTALGGYPG.

This clonotype was seen repeatedly, ten times or more. The chain employs TRBV11-2 and TRBJ2-3; tentative D call: TRBD2 (6 bases). The CDR3 is made up of 14 amino acids. The germline CDR1 and CDR2 sequences are SGHAT and FQNNGV. Trimming left V 5 bases short and J 6 bases short, with 15 bases between. DNA for the CDR3: TGTGCCAGCAGCCCAGAGAGCGGGCTCGATACGCAGTATTTT. Residues: CASSPESGLDTQYF.

This clonotype was seen repeatedly, ten times or more. V is TRBV4-2 and J is TRBJ2-1, with 7 nucleotides matching TRBD2. Trimming cost V 4 bases and J 7 bases; bases outside gene matches: 19. The germline V gene encodes CDR1 LGHNA and CDR2 YNFKEQ. The CDR3 is 18 amino acids. The CDR3 coding sequence is TGTGCCAGCAGCCGCGGCCCCCAAGGGCCTAGCGGTGGGAATGAGCAGTTCTTC. It codes for CASSRGPQGPSGGNEQFF.

In this sample, this clonotype turned up many times. This chain connects TRBV5-6 to TRBJ2-7, with a weak D call TRBD1 (5 bases). Trimming removed 3 bases at V and 4 bases at J, with 14 bases between. Germline assignment: CDR1 SGHDT and CDR2 YYEEEE. The CDR3 runs to 14 residues. CDR3 loop: CASSSPQGVYEQYF. In nucleotides, the CDR3 is TGTGCCAGCAGCTCTCCTCAAGGGGTTTACGAGCAGTACTTC.

This clonotype was recorded at least ten times. The chain uses TRBV4-3 and TRBJ2-7; D gene unclear. The length of the CDR3 is 14 residues. V was cut by 4 bases and J by 3 bases, with 13 bases left in between. Looked up from germline, CDR1 is LGHNA and CDR2 is YSLEER. The CDR3 protein is CASSREPRNYEQYF. CDR3 nucleotide sequence: TGCGCCAGCAGCCGAGAACCTAGAAACTACGAGCAGTACTTC.

The sample holds many counts of this clonotype. The CDR3 reads CASSSRDWYSSYNEQFF. Here the CDR3 DNA reads TGTGCCAGCAGTTCCCGGGACTGGTATAGCTCCTACAATGAGCAGTTCTTC. The chain carries TRBV28 and TRBJ2-1; possible D gene TRBD2, 6 bases. V was shortened by 4 bases and J by 0 bases, with 16 bases between the two germline ends. The CDR3 totals 17 residues. In germline, CDR1 is MDHEN, CDR2 SYDVKM. Drawing the rest from reference TRBV28 and TRBJ2-1, the complete variable domain is DVKVTQSSRYLVKRTGEKVFLECVQDMDHENMFWYRQDPGLGLRLIYFSYDVKMKEKGDIPEGYSVSREKKERFSLILESASTNQTSMYLCASSSRDWYSSYNEQFFGPGTRLTVL.

This clonotype has ten or more counts. This chain uses TRBV12-3 or TRBV12-4 with TRBJ2-7; D could derive from TRBD1 or TRBD2 (5 bases each). This CDR3 comprises 16 residues. Trimming stripped 4 bases from V and 0 bases from J, with 16 bases between. CDR3 loop: CASSSLWGTSSYEQYF. CDR3 nucleotides: TGTGCCAGCAGTTCCCTTTGGGGGACGAGCTCCTACGAGCAGTACTTC.

This clonotype was picked up many times. The DNA for the CDR3 is TGCAGTGCTCAACGGGGACAGGGGGACGAGCAGTACTTC. This encodes CSAQRGQGDEQYF. The rearrangement links TRBV20-1 to TRBJ2-7; 11 bases are shared with TRBD1. Trimming at V came to 5 bases and at J to 5 bases, leaving 5 bases not matched to a gene. The CDR3 loop spans 13 amino acids. The V gene's germline CDR1 is DFQATT and CDR2 SNEGSKA (reference sequence).

In its sample, this clonotype was seen many times. This chain uses TRBV6-2 or TRBV6-3 with TRBJ2-7; 7 bases agree with TRBD1. This CDR3 is built from 16 residues. Per the germline V gene, CDR1 is MNHEY and CDR2 is SVGEGT. Trimming took 6 bases from V and 4 from J; bases not matched to a gene: 15. This CDR3 is CASSFDRQGSEYEQYV. The CDR3 DNA sequence: TGTGCCAGCAGCTTCGACCGACAGGGATCCGAATACGAGCAGTACGTC.

This clonotype was detected a few times. The chain combines TRBV6-1 with TRBJ2-1; D ambiguous. This CDR3 is built from 13 residues. Trimming removed 3 bases at V and 8 bases at J, with 11 bases between. Germline CDR1 MNHNS, CDR2 SASEGT. CDR3 residues: CASSDRYSYEQFF. The DNA of the CDR3 is TGTGCCAGCAGTGACAGGTACTCCTATGAGCAGTTCTTC.

Of note for this clonotype: The junction shows a germline mismatch at one end, possibly a read error. The V call is TRBV6-1, the J call TRBJ2-1, with TRBD2 matching over 11 bases. The germline V gene encodes CDR1 MNHNS and CDR2 SASEGT. The CDR3 sequence is 13 residues long. Written as DNA, the CDR3 is TGTGCCAGCAGGCCTAGCGGGAGGATTGATGAGCACTTC. Protein sequence: CASRPSGRIDEHF.

The chain carries TRBV7-2 and TRBJ2-5; D possibly matches TRBD1 or TRBD2 (6 bases each). CDR1 SGHTA and CDR2 FQGNSA come from the germline V gene. Deletions cut 3 bases from V and 4 bases from J, with 9 bases between. The CDR3 totals 13 residues. The DNA for the CDR3 is TGTGCCAGCAGCTTCGGGGGCGGAGAGACCCAGTACTTC. Protein: CASSFGGGETQYF.

The table lists this clonotype with a count of one. One junction end disagrees with the germline gene, perhaps due to a read error. The chain is built from TRBV6-7 and TRBJ2-7; D remains ambiguous. TRBV6-7 is classed as an ORF, of uncertain function. The CDR3 has 13 amino acids. The CDR3 DNA is TGTTCCAGCCGTTATACGGATACCTACGAGCAGGACTTC. It is translated as CSSRYTDTYEQDF.

For this clonotype: The junction and the germline gene differ at one end; a read error may be behind it. The gene calls are TRBV27 and TRBJ2-3; perhaps D is TRBD1 or TRBD2 (7 bases each). CDR1 and CDR2 (germline): MNHEY, SMNVEV (reference sequence). The CDR3 extends over 13 amino acids. The CDR3 loop is CAGSTPGGGTQYF. The CDR3 region has the DNA TGTGCCGGCAGTACCCCAGGGGGGGGAACGCAGTATTTT.

The V and J genes are TRBV6-6 and TRBJ1-2, with D perhaps TRBD1 (6 bases). This CDR3 is built from 17 residues. Trimming shortened V by 5 bases and J by 0 bases, and 19 bases separated the two germline ends. Per germline, CDR1 MNHNY and CDR2 SVGAGI (reference sequence). CDR3 nucleotides: TGTGCCAGCAGTGGACAGATGGACCGAAAAGCTAACTATGGCTACACCTTC. Translated, it gives CASSGQMDRKANYGYTF.